These T cell receptor beta chains were read from a single sample in a study of blood T cell repertoires in COVID-19. Profiling relied on immunoSEQ multiplex PCR, and the TCRdb table lists in-frame clones only, not all of them. The sample has roughly 390,000 clones, about 89% seen once. Sequencing was carried out using peripheral blood. Receptors were obtained from a woman in her twenties or thirties with COVID-19, enrolled during active disease. The CDR3 runs from the conserved cysteine through the conserved F or W. The D gene is left open where the match is weak. Rows may omit the clone size; those that give it use once, few, many or a size class.

d_gene	v_gene	abundance	j_gene	CDR3nt	CDR3aa
-	TRBV5-1	-	TRBJ2-3	TGCGCCAGCAGCTCTGGACATCCAGATACGCAGTATTTT	CASSSGHPDTQYF
-	TRBV7-9	-	TRBJ2-7	TGTGCCAGCAGCTTAGCGCTAGGGGGAGGGCTCAACGAGCAGTACTTC	CASSLALGGGLNEQYF
-	TRBV28	-	TRBJ1-1	TGTGCCAGCATCCGGACGGGAACTGAAGCTTTCTTT	CASIRTGTEAFF
-	TRBV27	-	TRBJ1-5	TGTGCCAGCAGTACAGAGTATAGCAATCAGCCCCAGCATTTT	CASSTEYSNQPQHF
TRBD1	TRBV4-1	-	TRBJ2-7	TGCGCCAGCAGCCTGGGACAGAACTACGAGCAGTACTTC	CASSLGQNYEQYF
-	TRBV7-9	once	TRBJ2-2	TGTGCCAGCAGCTTAAGTGTTCGGTCCGGGGAGCTGTTTTTT	CASSLSVRSGELFF
-	TRBV18	-	TRBJ2-3	TGTGCCAGCTCACCACCGTTTGCAGGGGCAGATACGCAGTATTTT	CASSPPFAGADTQYF
-	TRBV19	-	TRBJ2-7	TGTGCCAGTAGTATTCGACAGGACTCCTACGAGCAGTACTTC	CASSIRQDSYEQYF
-	TRBV5-6	-	TRBJ2-1	TGTGCCAGCAGCGCCCGGACTAATGAGCAGTTCTTC	CASSARTNEQFF
-	TRBV28	-	TRBJ1-2	TGTGCCAGTAGACAGGTGAACTATGGCTACACCTTC	CASRQVNYGYTF
-	TRBV20-1	-	TRBJ2-3	TGCAGTGCTAGTGGGCAGAACACAGATACGCAGTATTTT	CSASGQNTDTQYF
TRBD1	TRBV27	few	TRBJ1-6	TGTGCCAGCAGTTTCAGGGGGGCGGGATCACCCCTCCACTTT	CASSFRGAGSPLHF
-	TRBV4-3	-	TRBJ2-2	TGCGCCAGCAGCCAAGAAACGGGACAGAACACCGGGGAGCTGTTTTTT	CASSQETGQNTGELFF
-	TRBV5-1	-	TRBJ2-7	TGCGCCAGCAGCTTGGGGTACGGACAAGCCTACGAGCAGTACTTC	CASSLGYGQAYEQYF
TRBD2	TRBV2	-	TRBJ2-1	TGTGCCAGCAGCCCCAGACTAGCGGGAATAATCAATGAGCAGTTCTTC	CASSPRLAGIINEQFF
TRBD1	TRBV4-1	-	TRBJ2-3	TGCGCCAGCAGCCAAAGACAGGGCGGAGATACGCAGTATTTT	CASSQRQGGDTQYF
TRBD1	TRBV10-3	-	TRBJ2-7	TGTGCCACCTGGACAGGAAGCTCCTACGAGCAGTACTTC	CATWTGSSYEQYF
-	TRBV14	-	TRBJ1-2	TGTGCCAGCAGCCAAGGATCAGTTAGGGGCTATGGCTACACCTTC	CASSQGSVRGYGYTF
-	TRBV5-1	-	TRBJ2-7	TGCGCCAGCAGCCTTACCCTCGGGTACGAGCAGTACTTC	CASSLTLGYEQYF
-	TRBV11-2	-	TRBJ2-3	TGTGCCAGCAGCTTTTCCAGTACGGATACGCAGTATTTT	CASSFSSTDTQYF
-	TRBV15	-	TRBJ1-1	TGTGCCACCAGCAGAGCCGCGCAGAACACTGAAGCTTTCTTT	CATSRAAQNTEAFF
TRBD1	TRBV18	-	TRBJ2-2	TGTGCCAGCTCACCGGACAGGGGCCAAAACACCGGGGAGCTGTTTTTT	CASSPDRGQNTGELFF
TRBD1	TRBV6-6	-	TRBJ1-4	TGTGCCAGCAGTTTGACAGGGGGTTTTGAAAAACTGTTTTTT	CASSLTGGFEKLFF
-	TRBV6-5	-	TRBJ1-3	TGTGCCAGCAGTACCTCGGGGAGCTCTGGAAACACCATATATTTT	CASSTSGSSGNTIYF
TRBD2	TRBV11-3	-	TRBJ2-1	TGTGCCAGCAGCTTGGGTCCTCTAGCGGGCTCCTGGAATGAGCAGTTCTTC	CASSLGPLAGSWNEQFF
-	TRBV14	-	TRBJ1-4	TGTGCCAGCAGCCAAAATGGCCGGGGTGAAAAACTGTTTTTT	CASSQNGRGEKLFF
-	TRBV2	-	TRBJ1-1	TGTGCCAGAGAACAAGAGAACACTGAAGCTTTCTTT	CAREQENTEAFF
TRBD2	TRBV7-6	-	TRBJ2-1	TGTGCCAGCAGCTCGTCTGGGCGGGAGCCCCACAATGAGCAGTTCTTC	CASSSSGREPHNEQFF
TRBD1	TRBV6-5	-	TRBJ1-3	TGTGCCAGCAGTTCCCAGGACAGGGTGGACACCATATATTTT	CASSSQDRVDTIYF
TRBD1	TRBV19	-	TRBJ1-2	TGTGCCAGTAAAGACAGGGAAAGGCGTTATGGCTACACCTTC	CASKDRERRYGYTF
TRBD1	TRBV10-1	few	TRBJ2-2	TGCGCCAGCAGTTCCGGGACAGGATATGGGAACACCGGGGAGCTGTTTTTT	CASSSGTGYGNTGELFF